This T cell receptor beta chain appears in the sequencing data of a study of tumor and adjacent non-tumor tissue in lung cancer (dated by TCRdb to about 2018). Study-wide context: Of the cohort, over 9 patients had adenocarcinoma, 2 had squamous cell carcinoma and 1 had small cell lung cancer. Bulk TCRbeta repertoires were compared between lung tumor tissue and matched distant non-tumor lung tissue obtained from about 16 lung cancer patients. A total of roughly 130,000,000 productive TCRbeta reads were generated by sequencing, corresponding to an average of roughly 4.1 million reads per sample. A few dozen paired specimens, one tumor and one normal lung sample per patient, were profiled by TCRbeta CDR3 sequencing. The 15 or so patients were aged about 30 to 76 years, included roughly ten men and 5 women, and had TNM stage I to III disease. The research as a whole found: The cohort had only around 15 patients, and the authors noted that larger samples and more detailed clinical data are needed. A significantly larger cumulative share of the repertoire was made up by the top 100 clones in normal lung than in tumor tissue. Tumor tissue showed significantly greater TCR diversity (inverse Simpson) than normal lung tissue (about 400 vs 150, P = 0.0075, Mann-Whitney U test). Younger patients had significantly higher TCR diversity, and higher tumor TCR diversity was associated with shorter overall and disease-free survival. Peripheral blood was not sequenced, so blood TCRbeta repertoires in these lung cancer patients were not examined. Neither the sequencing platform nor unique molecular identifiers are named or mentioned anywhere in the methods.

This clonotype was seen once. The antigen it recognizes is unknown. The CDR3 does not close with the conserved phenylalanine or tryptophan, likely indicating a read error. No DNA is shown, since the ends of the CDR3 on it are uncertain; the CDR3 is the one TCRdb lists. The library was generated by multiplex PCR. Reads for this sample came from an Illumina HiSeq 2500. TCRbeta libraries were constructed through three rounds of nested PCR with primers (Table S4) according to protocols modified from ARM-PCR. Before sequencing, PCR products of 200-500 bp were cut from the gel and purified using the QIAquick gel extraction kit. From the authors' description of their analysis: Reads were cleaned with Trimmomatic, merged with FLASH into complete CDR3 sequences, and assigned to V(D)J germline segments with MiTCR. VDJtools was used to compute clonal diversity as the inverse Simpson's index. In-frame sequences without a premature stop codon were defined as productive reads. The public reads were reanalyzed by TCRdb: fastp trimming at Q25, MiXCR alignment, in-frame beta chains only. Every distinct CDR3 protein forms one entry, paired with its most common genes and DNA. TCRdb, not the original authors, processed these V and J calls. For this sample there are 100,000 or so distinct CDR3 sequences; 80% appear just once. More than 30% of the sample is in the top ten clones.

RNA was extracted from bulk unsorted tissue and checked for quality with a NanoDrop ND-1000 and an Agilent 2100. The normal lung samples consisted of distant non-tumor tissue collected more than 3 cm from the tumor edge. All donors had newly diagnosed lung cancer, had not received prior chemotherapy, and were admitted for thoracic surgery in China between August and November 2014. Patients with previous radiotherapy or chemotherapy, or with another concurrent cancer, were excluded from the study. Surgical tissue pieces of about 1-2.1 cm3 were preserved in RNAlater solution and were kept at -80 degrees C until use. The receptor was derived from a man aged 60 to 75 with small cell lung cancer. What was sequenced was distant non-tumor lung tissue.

Here the CDR3 is given as CASSLEAGLVEQIL. The sequence joins TRBV11-2 to TRBJ2-1; the DNA was not compared with TRBD1, the D call given in the table. CDR1 and CDR2, per the germline V gene, are SGHAT and FQNNGV. The CDR3 contains 14 residues when both ends are counted.